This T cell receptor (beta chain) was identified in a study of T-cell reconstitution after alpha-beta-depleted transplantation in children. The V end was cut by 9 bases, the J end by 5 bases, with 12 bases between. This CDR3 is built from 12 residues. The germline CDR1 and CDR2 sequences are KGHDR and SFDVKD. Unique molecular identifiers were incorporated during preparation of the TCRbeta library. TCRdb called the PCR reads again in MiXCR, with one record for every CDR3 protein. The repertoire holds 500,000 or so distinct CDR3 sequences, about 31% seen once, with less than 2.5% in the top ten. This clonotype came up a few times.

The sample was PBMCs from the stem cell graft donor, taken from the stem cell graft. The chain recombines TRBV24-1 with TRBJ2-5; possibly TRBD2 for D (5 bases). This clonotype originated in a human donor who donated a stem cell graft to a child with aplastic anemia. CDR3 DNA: TGTGCCACCTCGGATCCGGGGGAGACCCAGTACTTC. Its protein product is CATSDPGETQYF.